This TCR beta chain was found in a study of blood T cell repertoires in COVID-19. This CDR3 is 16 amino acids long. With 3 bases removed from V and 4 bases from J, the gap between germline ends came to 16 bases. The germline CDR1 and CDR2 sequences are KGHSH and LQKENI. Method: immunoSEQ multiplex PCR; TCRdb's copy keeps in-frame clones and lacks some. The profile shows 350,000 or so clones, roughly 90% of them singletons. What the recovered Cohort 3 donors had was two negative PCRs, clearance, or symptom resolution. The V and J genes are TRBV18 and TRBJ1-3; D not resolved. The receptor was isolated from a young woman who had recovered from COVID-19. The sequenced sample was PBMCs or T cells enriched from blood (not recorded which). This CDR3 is CASSPFRGGAGNTIYF. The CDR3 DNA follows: TGTGCCAGCTCACCCTTCCGGGGAGGCGCGGGAAACACCATATATTTT.